One and the same sample provided the 12 T cell receptor beta chains below, sequenced in a study of shared clonotypes between healthy human individuals. Profiling relied on immunoSEQ multiplex PCR, and the TCRdb table lists in-frame clones only, not all of them. The repertoire has 740,000 or so clones, approximately 73% of them found once; the top ten carry about 1.8%. Sequenced input: memory CD4+ T cells sorted from blood. As to subset: CD45RA-negative fraction. Receptor source: a woman aged 25 to 39 in good health.

The chain couples TRBV5-1 to TRBJ2-7, with TRBD1 identical over 7 bases. Germline trimming cut 0 bases from V and 3 bases from J; bases unmatched to any gene: 9. CDR1 is SGHRS and CDR2 is YFSETQ in the germline V gene. This CDR3 is built from 16 residues. In DNA, the CDR3 is TGCGCCAGCAGCTTGGGGACAGGCGTCGCCAGCTACGAGCAGTACTTC. Protein sequence: CASSLGTGVASYEQYF.

CDR3 sequence: CASSDGTPGEQYF. The CDR3 DNA sequence: TGTGCCAGCAGCGACGGGACACCTGGCGAGCAGTACTTC. The chain is built from TRBV2 and TRBJ2-7; D is perhaps TRBD1 (6 bases). Germline CDR1 reads SNHLY; CDR2 reads FYNNEI. CDR3 size: 13 residues. Trimming pared 6 bases from V and 6 bases from J, leaving 15 bases between.

The chain joins TRBV7-9 to TRBJ1-1; D possibly corresponds to TRBD1 (5 bases). The CDR3 spans 16 residues. Trimming removed 2 bases from V and 1 base from J, with 14 bases in between. Germline-derived CDR1 and CDR2 are SEHNR and FQNEAQ (reference sequence). In DNA, the CDR3 is TGTGCCAGCAGCTTAATTAAGGCAGGGAGGAACACTGAAGCTTTCTTT. As protein: CASSLIKAGRNTEAFF. Combining the CDR3 with reference TRBV7-9 and TRBJ1-1 gives the whole variable domain DTGVSQNPRHKITKRGQNVTFRCDPISEHNRLYWYRQTLGQGPEFLTYFQNEAQLEKSRLLSDRFSAERPKGSFSTLEIQRTEQGDSAMYLCASSLIKAGRNTEAFFGQGTRLTVV.

This chain connects TRBV7-9 to TRBJ1-2; 8 bases match TRBD1. The CDR3 covers 17 residues. Per germline, CDR1 SEHNR and CDR2 FQNEAQ (reference sequence). V gave up 5 bases and J gave up 3 bases; unmatched junction bases: 14. This CDR3 reads CASSPTRAGGAYYGYTF. The CDR3 DNA follows: TGTGCCAGCAGCCCGACCCGGGCAGGGGGCGCCTACTATGGCTACACCTTC.

Details on this clone: This CDR3 is also generated by other DNA sequences in the sample. The chain carries TRBV5-1 and TRBJ2-2; TRBD2 matches 10 bases. Trimming removed 2 bases from V and 2 bases from J; junction bases left unmatched: 3. Looked up from germline, CDR1 is SGHRS and CDR2 is YFSETQ. The CDR3 spans 16 residues. In DNA, the CDR3 is TGCGCCAGCAGCTTATTAGCGGGAGGCAACACCGGGGAGCTGTTTTTT. Encoded protein: CASSLLAGGNTGELFF.

This rearrangement joins TRBV29-1 to TRBJ2-3; D not resolved. From germline, CDR1 is SQVTM and CDR2 ANQGSEA. V was trimmed by 5 bases and J by 0 bases, leaving 9 bases between them. The length of the CDR3 is 13 residues. DNA for the CDR3: TGCAGCGTTAGCCCTATAAGCACAGATACGCAGTATTTT. It yields the protein CSVSPISTDTQYF.

The chain joins TRBV20-1 to TRBJ1-5, with 7 bases fitting TRBD1. J lost 7 bases, V lost 4 bases, and 1 base had no gene match. Germline loops: CDR1 DFQATT, CDR2 SNEGSKA (reference sequence). This CDR3 spans 11 amino acids. The chain's CDR3 is CSATGGQPQHF. Here the CDR3 DNA reads TGCAGTGCTACAGGGGGACAGCCCCAGCATTTT.

The V gene is TRBV28, the J gene TRBJ1-1; D is possibly TRBD1 (5 bases). CDR3 length: 12 amino acids. Trimming took 5 bases from V and 5 from J, leaving 9 bases between them. The germline V gene encodes CDR1 MDHEN and CDR2 SYDVKM. CDR3 loop: CASSPRVTEAFF. CDR3 bases: TGTGCCAGCAGTCCCAGGGTAACTGAAGCTTTCTTT.

This chain joins TRBV27 and TRBJ2-7; 9 positions match TRBD1. The trim removed 6 bases at V and 0 bases at J, leaving 3 bases unmatched. The germline gives CDR1 MNHEY, CDR2 SMNVEV (reference sequence). CDR3 size: 14 residues. CDR3 nucleotide sequence: TGTGCCAGCAGGCGGACAGGGGACTCCTACGAGCAGTACTTC. The encoded protein is CASRRTGDSYEQYF.

V is TRBV7-2 and J is TRBJ2-1; D could derive from TRBD1 or TRBD2 (5 bases each). Germline values: CDR1 SGHTA, CDR2 FQGNSA. V lost 6 bases, J lost 1 base, and 16 bases lay in between. The CDR3 loop spans 16 amino acids. The CDR3 loop reads CASSPFGTRSYNEQFF. The CDR3 region has the DNA TGTGCCAGCAGTCCCTTTGGGACCCGTTCCTACAATGAGCAGTTCTTC. Using reference TRBV7-2 and TRBJ2-1 for the parts outside the CDR3, the full variable domain is GAGVSQSPSNKVTEKGKDVELRCDPISGHTALYWYRQSLGQGLEFLIYFQGNSAPDKSGLPSDRFSAERTGGSVSTLTIQRTQQEDSAVYLCASSPFGTRSYNEQFFGPGTRLTVL.

This clone showed up just once. The rearrangement links TRBV30 to TRBJ2-1; possibly TRBD1 or TRBD2 for D (6 bases each). Germline V gives CDR1 GTSNPN, CDR2 SVGIG (reference sequence). The V end lost 0 bases, the J end lost 9 bases, and 15 bases lay between the germline ends. CDR3 length: 14 amino acids. The CDR3 loop reads CAWSVHPGAGEQFF. The CDR3 DNA reads TGTGCCTGGAGTGTACATCCGGGGGCGGGTGAGCAGTTCTTC.

The CDR3 region is CASSLRGSTGELFF. DNA of the CDR3: TGTGCCAGCAGTCTGAGGGGGAGCACGGGGGAGCTGTTTTTT. This chain uses TRBV2 with TRBJ2-2, with D perhaps matching TRBD1 (6 bases). This CDR3 region has 14 residues. The germline CDR1 and CDR2 sequences are SNHLY and FYNNEI. The germline V and J ends were trimmed by 5 bases and 8 bases, with 15 bases remaining between them.